Presented here are 31 T cell receptor beta chains from one specimen sequenced in a study of shared clonotypes between healthy human individuals (dated by TCRdb to the early 2020s). Library generation was performed with the immunoSEQ multiplex PCR assay. This is the immuneACCESS table as TCRdb keeps it, with only in-frame sequences that have V and J called. A part of the clones is gone; compared with another copy, unresolved V genes explain less than half, and the rest is unexplained. The sample table shows about 980,000 clones, and over 60% are seen once. The ten top clones hold roughly 1.5% of the sample. Material for sequencing was memory CD4+ T cells sorted from blood. Taken with the paper, the label for cell subset or site translates to: CD45RA-negative fraction. The receptors here all came from a man between 18 and 35 years old in good health.

This chain joins TRBV2 and TRBJ2-5; D uncertain. V shed 3 bases and J shed 7 bases, with 3 bases lying between them. CDR3 length equals 10 residues. From germline, CDR1 is SNHLY and CDR2 FYNNEI. The CDR3 loop is CASSDGTQYF. The DNA of the CDR3 is TGTGCCAGCAGTGACGGGACCCAGTACTTC.

In its sample, this clone was seen a few times. The chain has TRBV18 and TRBJ1-2; no clear D. The CDR3 is 15 residues long. The germline V gene has CDR1 KGHSH and CDR2 LQKENI. Trimming shortened V by 2 bases and J by 8 bases, and 18 bases separated the two germline ends. The CDR3 DNA is TGTGCCAGCTCACCAGGCAGGCCCTCCGGGGTAGGCTACACCTTC. It is translated as CASSPGRPSGVGYTF.

This clone was recorded a few times. The gene calls are TRBV10-3 and TRBJ1-2; D not certain. Germline values: CDR1 ENHRY, CDR2 SYGVKD. V was clipped by 0 bases and J by 8 bases, with 10 bases between them. The CDR3 sequence is 13 residues long. The CDR3 DNA sequence: TGTGCCATCAGTGAGTCGATATGGAGGGGCTACACCTTC. Translated: CAISESIWRGYTF.

This chain joins TRBV7-8 and TRBJ2-7; no firm D call. Trimming left V 6 bases short and J 5 bases short, with 17 bases between. CDR1 is SGHVS, CDR2 FQNEAQ, per germline. The CDR3 spans 14 residues. CDR3: CASRQRNGDHEQYF. The CDR3 DNA reads TGTGCCAGCAGACAAAGGAACGGTGACCACGAGCAGTACTTC.

Worth noting for this clone: The sample has other DNA sequences that encode this CDR3 too. The V gene is TRBV5-1, the J gene TRBJ1-1, with 7 bases fitting TRBD1. CDR3 length: 14 amino acids. CDR1 is SGHRS and CDR2 is YFSETQ in the germline V gene. With 4 bases clipped from V and 0 bases from J, the junction kept 3 bases outside the gene matches. The CDR3 loop reads CASSLTGMNTEAFF. CDR3 bases: TGCGCCAGCAGCCTGACAGGGATGAACACTGAAGCTTTCTTT.

This clone has a count of ten or more. The chain has TRBV5-6 and TRBJ2-5; D is unresolved. Germline CDR1 is SGHDT and CDR2 is YYEEEE. Trimming cost V 1 base and J 2 bases, with 6 bases left between them. The CDR3 sequence is 13 residues long. The CDR3, as DNA: TGTGCCAGCAGCTTGTCCGTTCAAGAGACCCAGTACTTC. Translated, it gives CASSLSVQETQYF. The full variable domain, with the rest looked up from reference TRBV5-6 and TRBJ2-5, is DAGVTQSPTHLIKTRGQQVTLRCSPKSGHDTVSWYQQALGQGPQFIFQYYEEEERQRGNFPDRFSGHQFPNYSSELNVNALLLGDSALYLCASSLSVQETQYFGPGTRLLVL.

The chain couples TRBV7-2 to TRBJ2-3; 10 nucleotides line up with TRBD2. The germline V gene encodes CDR1 SGHTA and CDR2 FQGNSA. The CDR3 runs 16 residues. The J segment lost 1 base and the V segment lost 3 bases, leaving 4 bases of the junction unmatched. CDR3 protein: CASSFRGTSGTDTQYF. CDR3 in DNA: TGTGCCAGCAGCTTTAGGGGGACTAGCGGCACAGATACGCAGTATTTT.

V gene TRBV4-3 combines with J gene TRBJ2-7; 7 bases are a match to TRBD1. The V and J ends lost 1 base and 2 bases, in that order; junction bases with no gene match: 2. The germline CDR1 and CDR2 sequences are LGHNA and YSLEER. This CDR3 region has 14 residues. Here the CDR3 reads CASSQAGGAYEQYF. CDR3 DNA: TGCGCCAGCAGCCAAGCAGGGGGAGCCTACGAGCAGTACTTC.

The V gene is TRBV2, the J gene TRBJ1-1, with 9 bases aligning to TRBD1. Germline values: CDR1 SNHLY, CDR2 FYNNEI. J was trimmed by 4 bases and V by 11 bases; bases with no gene match: 11. The CDR3 length is 14 residues. The CDR3 loop is CAGTGTGKSTEAFF. CDR3 nucleotide sequence: TGTGCCGGAACCGGGACAGGGAAGAGCACTGAAGCTTTCTTT.

The chain is built from TRBV5-5 and TRBJ1-5, with D tentatively TRBD1 (6 bases). The CDR3 spans 17 residues. V was pared by 1 base and J by 0 bases, with 14 bases between. In germline, CDR1 is SGHKS, CDR2 YYEKEE (reference sequence). The CDR3 protein is CASSLREQGHSNQPQHF. Written as DNA, the CDR3 is TGTGCCAGCAGCTTGAGGGAACAGGGCCATAGCAATCAGCCCCAGCATTTT.

This clone showed up just once. Written as DNA, the CDR3 is TGTGCCAGCAGTCGGACGCCCGCCGAAGGGAGGGAGACCCAGTACTTC. It yields the protein CASSRTPAEGRETQYF. This chain links TRBV27 with TRBJ2-5, with D possibly TRBD2 on 6 matching bases. CDR1 is MNHEY and CDR2 is SMNVEV in the germline V gene (reference sequence). Deletions cut 5 bases from V and 5 bases from J, with 21 bases between. This CDR3 has 16 residues.

This clone has just a few counts. J is TRBJ2-2 and V is TRBV9; D may be TRBD1 (5 bases). This CDR3 comprises 19 residues. V dropped 4 bases and J dropped 4 bases, with 26 bases sitting between them. Germline assignment: CDR1 SGDLS and CDR2 YYNGEE. CDR3 loop: CASSQSKDTRVYGTGELFF. CDR3 nucleotide sequence: TGTGCCAGCAGCCAAAGCAAAGACACCAGGGTGTATGGCACCGGGGAGCTGTTTTTT.

This clone has a handful of counts. The genes are TRBV30 and TRBJ1-1, with D perhaps matching TRBD1 (5 bases). The CDR3 consists of 14 residues. CDR1 is GTSNPN and CDR2 is SVGIG in the germline V gene (reference sequence). Trimming pared 3 bases from V and 11 bases from J, leaving 22 bases between. CDR3 residues: CAWRGTAPRGWAFF. The CDR3 coding sequence is TGTGCCTGGAGGGGGACGGCCCCCCGGGGTTGGGCTTTCTTT.

The V gene is TRBV10-2, the J gene TRBJ1-5; D not certain. CDR1 WSHSY and CDR2 SAAADI come from the germline V gene. V gave up 3 bases and J gave up 0 bases, with 6 bases separating them. This CDR3 comprises 14 residues. The CDR3 reads CASSDPYSNQPQHF. The CDR3 region has the DNA TGCGCCAGCAGTGATCCGTATAGCAATCAGCCCCAGCATTTT.

This sequence joins TRBV29-1 and TRBJ1-1; no definite D call. Trimming stripped 5 bases from V and 1 base from J, with 8 bases between. CDR1 and CDR2 from the germline V gene are SQVTM and ANQGSEA. The CDR3 runs 12 residues. CDR3 amino acids: CSVREPNTEAFF. The CDR3 nucleotides are TGCAGCGTTCGGGAGCCGAACACTGAAGCTTTCTTT.

The chain couples TRBV28 to TRBJ1-2, with a weak D call TRBD1 (5 bases). The CDR3 loop spans 12 amino acids. From germline, CDR1 is MDHEN and CDR2 SYDVKM. V lost 4 bases to trimming and J lost 6 bases, with 9 bases between them. The CDR3 spells CASSSQEDGYTF. The CDR3, as DNA: TGTGCCAGCAGTTCACAGGAGGATGGCTACACCTTC.

A few counts support this clone. The DNA of the CDR3 is TGTGCCAGCAGCTTATGGACAGGACCCTACGAGCAGTACTTC. Translated: CASSLWTGPYEQYF. The genes are TRBV11-2 and TRBJ2-7, with 7 nucleotides matching TRBD1. CDR1 SGHAT and CDR2 FQNNGV come from the germline V gene. There are 14 residues in the CDR3. With 2 bases clipped from V and 2 bases from J, the junction kept 3 bases outside the gene matches.

The rearrangement joins TRBV30 to TRBJ2-3, with D perhaps TRBD1 (6 bases). CDR3 size: 15 residues. The V and J ends lost 0 bases and 2 bases respectively, with 12 bases between them. CDR1 and CDR2 from the germline V gene are GTSNPN and SVGIG (reference sequence). CDR3 amino acids: CAWSVGGLLTDTQYF. CDR3 nucleotides: TGTGCCTGGAGTGTAGGGGGTCTTCTCACAGATACGCAGTATTTT. Full variable domain (missing parts from reference TRBV30 and TRBJ2-3): SQTIHQWPATLVQPVGSPLSLECTVEGTSNPNLYWYRQAAGRGLQLLFYSVGIGQISSEVPQNLSASRPQDRQFILSSKKLLLSDSGFYLCAWSVGGLLTDTQYFGPGTRLTVL.

The chain joins TRBV5-3 to TRBJ1-5; D call uncertain. TRBV5-3 is treated as an ORF (open reading frame) with a function not yet certain. The V end lost 3 bases, the J end lost 10 bases, and 5 bases lay between the germline ends. The length of the CDR3 is 10 residues. DNA for the CDR3: TGTGCCAGAAGCTCGCTTCCCCAGCATTTT. Its protein is CARSSLPQHF.

The rearrangement links TRBV10-3 to TRBJ2-2, with 12 bases lining up with TRBD2. There are 16 residues in the CDR3. The V gene end was trimmed by 5 bases and the J gene end by 0 bases; junction bases not matched to a gene: 1. Looked up from germline, CDR1 is ENHRY and CDR2 is SYGVKD. This CDR3 is CAISLAGGSNTGELFF. The CDR3 DNA follows: TGTGCCATCAGTCTAGCGGGGGGGTCGAACACCGGGGAGCTGTTTTTT.

This clone was observed a single time. The chain uses TRBV25-1 and TRBJ2-7; D is unresolved. This CDR3 is 14 amino acids long. The ends were cut back, 6 bases at V and 3 bases at J, with 15 bases in the middle. Germline V lookup: CDR1 MGHDK, CDR2 SYGVNS. CDR3 nucleotides: TGTGCCAGCAGACCGCACGCAGGAAGCTACGAGCAGTACTTC. Translating it yields CASRPHAGSYEQYF.

The chain is built from TRBV6-1 and TRBJ2-7, with D tentatively TRBD1 (7 bases). V was pared by 6 bases and J by 2 bases, with 14 bases between. This CDR3 is 14 amino acids long. The germline V gene encodes CDR1 MNHNS and CDR2 SASEGT. CDR3 protein: CASRGGGTAYEQYF. The CDR3 nucleotides are TGTGCCAGCAGAGGGGGCGGGACCGCCTACGAGCAGTACTTC.

The CDR3 protein is CASSEAGLSTDTQYF. The CDR3 DNA reads as TGCGCCAGCAGTGAGGCAGGCCTGAGCACAGATACGCAGTATTTT. V and J are TRBV10-1 and TRBJ2-3; D not resolved. The CDR3 length is 15 residues. The V gene's germline CDR1 is WNHNN and CDR2 SYGVQD (reference sequence). V lost 2 bases and J 0 bases, leaving 9 bases between the germline ends.

The chain carries TRBV30 and TRBJ2-1; D gene ambiguous. The germline V and J ends were trimmed by 4 bases and 6 bases, with 10 bases remaining between them. Germline assignment: CDR1 GTSNPN and CDR2 SVGIG (reference sequence). The CDR3 has 12 amino acids. The CDR3 is CAWTVSANEQFF. The CDR3 nucleotides read TGTGCCTGGACCGTGAGTGCCAATGAGCAGTTCTTC.

The chain links TRBV29-1 to TRBJ2-3; perhaps D is TRBD1 or TRBD2 (5 bases each). V was cut by 4 bases and J by 10 bases, with 15 bases left in between. Germline V gene lookup returns CDR1 SQVTM and CDR2 ANQGSEA. CDR3 size: 12 residues. The CDR3: CSVGDAPAPQYF. In nucleotides, the CDR3 is TGCAGCGTTGGGGACGCGCCGGCTCCGCAGTATTTT.

This chain connects TRBV6-1 to TRBJ2-5; D unresolved. The V and J ends lost 8 bases and 3 bases respectively, with 10 bases between them. Germline-derived CDR1 and CDR2 are MNHNS and SASEGT. The CDR3 extends over 12 amino acids. CDR3 sequence reads: CASRWVEETQYF. DNA of the CDR3: TGTGCCAGCCGTTGGGTGGAAGAGACCCAGTACTTC.

The chain recombines TRBV9 with TRBJ2-2; unclear D gene. This CDR3 is built from 14 residues. Trimming took 0 bases from V and 0 from J, leaving 3 bases between them. Germline V gene lookup returns CDR1 SGDLS and CDR2 YYNGEE. CDR3 protein: CASSVASNTGELFF. The CDR3 nucleotides are TGTGCCAGCAGCGTAGCTTCGAACACCGGGGAGCTGTTTTTT.

The chain is built from TRBV27 and TRBJ2-7; either TRBD1 or TRBD2 may fit D (6 bases each). Germline CDR1 and CDR2: MNHEY and SMNVEV (reference sequence). The ends were cut back, 4 bases at V and 3 bases at J, with 13 bases in the middle. The CDR3 has 14 amino acids. The CDR3 is CASSSPGANYEQYF. The CDR3, as DNA: TGTGCCAGCAGTTCCCCGGGGGCGAACTACGAGCAGTACTTC.

The V and J genes are TRBV18 and TRBJ2-2; the D gene is possibly TRBD2 (5 bases). The CDR3 sequence is 17 residues long. Between the trimmed V and J ends, which lost 1 base and 4 bases, there was a span of 16 bases. Germline loops: CDR1 KGHSH, CDR2 LQKENI. CDR3 sequence reads: CASSPRGPLAPTGELFF. Written as DNA, the CDR3 is TGTGCCAGCTCACCACGGGGTCCTTTAGCGCCCACCGGGGAGCTGTTTTTT.

The rearrangement uses TRBV6-4 and TRBJ1-2, with a tentative D call TRBD1 (6 bases). Trimming stripped 8 bases from V and 8 bases from J, with 15 bases between. The CDR3 length is 12 residues. CDR1 is MRHNA, CDR2 SNTAGT, per germline. Here the CDR3 reads CASRDRSGGYTF. The CDR3 DNA sequence: TGTGCCAGCCGCGACAGGAGCGGGGGCTACACCTTC.

In the case of this clone: A far larger clone is just one base off, so this is likely a read error. The same CDR3 arises from other DNA sequences in this sample as well. V is TRBV7-9 and J is TRBJ2-2; no reliable D call. CDR1 and CDR2 (germline): SEHNR, FQNEAQ (reference sequence). CDR3 length: 12 residues. The V end lost 1 base, the J end lost 6 bases, and 3 bases lay between the germline ends. The CDR3 DNA is TGTGCCAGCAGCTTAGATTCCGGGGAGCTGTTTTTT. Translating gives CASSLDSGELFF.